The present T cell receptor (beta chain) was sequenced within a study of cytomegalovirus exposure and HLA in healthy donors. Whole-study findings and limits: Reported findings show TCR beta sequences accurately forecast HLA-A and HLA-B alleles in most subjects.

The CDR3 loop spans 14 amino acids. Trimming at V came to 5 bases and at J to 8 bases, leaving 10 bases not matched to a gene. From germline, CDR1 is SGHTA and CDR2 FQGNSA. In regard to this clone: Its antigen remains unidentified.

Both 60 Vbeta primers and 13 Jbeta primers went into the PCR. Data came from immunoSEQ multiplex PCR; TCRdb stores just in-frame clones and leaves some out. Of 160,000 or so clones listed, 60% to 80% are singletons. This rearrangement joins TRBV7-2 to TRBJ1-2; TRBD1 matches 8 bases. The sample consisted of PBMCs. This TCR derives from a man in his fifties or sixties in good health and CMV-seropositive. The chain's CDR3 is CASSLGSRDRGYTF. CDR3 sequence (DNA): TGTGCCAGCAGCCTAGGAAGCCGGGACAGGGGCTACACCTTC. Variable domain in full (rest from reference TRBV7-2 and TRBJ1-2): GAGVSQSPSNKVTEKGKDVELRCDPISGHTALYWYRQSLGQGLEFLIYFQGNSAPDKSGLPSDRFSAERTGGSVSTLTIQRTQQEDSAVYLCASSLGSRDRGYTFGSGTRLTVV.